This T cell receptor beta chain was profiled in a study of T cell changes during pregnancy in multiple sclerosis. Sequencing used immunoSEQ multiplex PCR; TCRdb keeps in-frame clones, though not all of them. The repertoire consists of around 97,000 clones, with around 94% occurring once and the leading ten covering about 0.89%. A few counts support this clone. This clonotype originated in a female donor with multiple sclerosis, enrolled in a pregnancy study. This specimen consisted of peripheral blood, obtained after pregnancy.

Written as DNA, the CDR3 is TGTGCCAGCAGCCCGTGGGAGGGGGTCGATGAGCAGTTCTTC. This gives the protein CASSPWEGVDEQFF. J is TRBJ2-1 and V is TRBV7-9; D might be TRBD2 (7 bases). Germline CDR1 SEHNR, CDR2 FQNEAQ (reference sequence). The CDR3 spans 14 residues. Trimming took off 5 bases at V and 8 bases at J, with 16 bases between the two ends. Full variable domain (outside the CDR3, taken from reference TRBV7-9 and TRBJ2-1): DTGVSQNPRHKITKRGQNVTFRCDPISEHNRLYWYRQTLGQGPEFLTYFQNEAQLEKSRLLSDRFSAERPKGSFSTLEIQRTEQGDSAMYLCASSPWEGVDEQFFGPGTRLTVL.